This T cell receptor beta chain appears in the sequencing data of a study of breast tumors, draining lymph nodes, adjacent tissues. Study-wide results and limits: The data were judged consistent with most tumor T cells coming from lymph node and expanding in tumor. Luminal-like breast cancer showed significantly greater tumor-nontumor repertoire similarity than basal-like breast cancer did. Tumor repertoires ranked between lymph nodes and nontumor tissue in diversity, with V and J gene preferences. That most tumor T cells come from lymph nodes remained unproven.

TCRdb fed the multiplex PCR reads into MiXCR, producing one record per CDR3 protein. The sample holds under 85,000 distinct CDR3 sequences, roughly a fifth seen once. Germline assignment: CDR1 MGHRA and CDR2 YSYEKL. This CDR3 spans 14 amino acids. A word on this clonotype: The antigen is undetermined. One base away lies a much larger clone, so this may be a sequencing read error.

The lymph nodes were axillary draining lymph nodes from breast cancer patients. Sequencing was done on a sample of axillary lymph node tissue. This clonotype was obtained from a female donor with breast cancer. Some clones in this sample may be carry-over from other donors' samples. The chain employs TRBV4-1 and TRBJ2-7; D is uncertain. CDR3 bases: TGCGCCAGCAGCCAAGGGGCCGGCTCCCACGAGCAGTACTTC. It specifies CASSQGAGSHEQYF.